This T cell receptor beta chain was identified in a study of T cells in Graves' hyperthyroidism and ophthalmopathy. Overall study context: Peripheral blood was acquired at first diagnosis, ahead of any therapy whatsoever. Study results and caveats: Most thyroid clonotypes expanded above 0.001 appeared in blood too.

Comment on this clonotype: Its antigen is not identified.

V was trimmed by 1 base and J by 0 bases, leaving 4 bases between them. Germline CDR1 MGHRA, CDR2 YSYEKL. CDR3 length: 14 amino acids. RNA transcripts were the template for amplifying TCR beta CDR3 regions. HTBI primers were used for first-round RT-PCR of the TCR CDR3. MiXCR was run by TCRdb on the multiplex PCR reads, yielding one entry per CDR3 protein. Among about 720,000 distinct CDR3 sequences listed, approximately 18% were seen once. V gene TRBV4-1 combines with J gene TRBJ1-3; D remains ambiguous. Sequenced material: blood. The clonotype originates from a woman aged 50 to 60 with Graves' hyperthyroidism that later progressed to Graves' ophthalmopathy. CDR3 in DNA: TGCGCCAGCAGCCAAGCAAGCTCTGGAAACACCATATATTTT. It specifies CASSQASSGNTIYF.